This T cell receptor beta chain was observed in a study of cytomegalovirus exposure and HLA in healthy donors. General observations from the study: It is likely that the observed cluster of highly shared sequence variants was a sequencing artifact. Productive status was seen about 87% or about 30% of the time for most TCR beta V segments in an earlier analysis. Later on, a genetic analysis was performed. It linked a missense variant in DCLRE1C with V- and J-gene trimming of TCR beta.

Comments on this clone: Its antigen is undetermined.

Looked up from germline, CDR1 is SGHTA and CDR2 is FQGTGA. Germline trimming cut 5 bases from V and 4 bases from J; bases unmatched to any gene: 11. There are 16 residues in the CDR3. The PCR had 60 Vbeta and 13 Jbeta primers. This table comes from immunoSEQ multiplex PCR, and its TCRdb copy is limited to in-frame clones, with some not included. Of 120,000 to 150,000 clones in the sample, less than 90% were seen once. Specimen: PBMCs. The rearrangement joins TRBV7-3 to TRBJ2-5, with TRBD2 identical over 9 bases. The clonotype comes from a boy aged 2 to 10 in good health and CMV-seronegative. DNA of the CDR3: TGTGCCAGCAGCCCTAGCGGGGCGGGAGGCAGAGAGACCCAGTACTTC. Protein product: CASSPSGAGGRETQYF.